This record concerns one T cell receptor beta chain sequence. The data derive from a study of blood T cell repertoires in COVID-19. Across the whole study: There were acute and convalescent COVID-19 samples, and they came from the United States, Italy and Spain.

CDR3 length: 18 amino acids. Germline V gives CDR1 GTSNPN, CDR2 SVGIG (reference sequence). V dropped 0 bases and J dropped 0; count of bases not matched to a gene: 11. Here immunoSEQ multiplex PCR was the method, and the copy in TCRdb shows in-frame clones only, minus some. The top ten hold 1.3% of the sample, which has 220,000 or so clones, approximately 83% seen once. Sequences were obtained from PBMCs or T cells enriched from blood (not recorded which). The genes are TRBV30 and TRBJ1-5; 7 nucleotides align to TRBD1. This clonotype was obtained from a middle-aged woman with acute COVID-19. The DNA for the CDR3 is TGTGCCTGGAGTGTTCGGGGACAGCCCTTCCTTAGCAATCAGCCCCAGCATTTT. This translates into CAWSVRGQPFLSNQPQHF.